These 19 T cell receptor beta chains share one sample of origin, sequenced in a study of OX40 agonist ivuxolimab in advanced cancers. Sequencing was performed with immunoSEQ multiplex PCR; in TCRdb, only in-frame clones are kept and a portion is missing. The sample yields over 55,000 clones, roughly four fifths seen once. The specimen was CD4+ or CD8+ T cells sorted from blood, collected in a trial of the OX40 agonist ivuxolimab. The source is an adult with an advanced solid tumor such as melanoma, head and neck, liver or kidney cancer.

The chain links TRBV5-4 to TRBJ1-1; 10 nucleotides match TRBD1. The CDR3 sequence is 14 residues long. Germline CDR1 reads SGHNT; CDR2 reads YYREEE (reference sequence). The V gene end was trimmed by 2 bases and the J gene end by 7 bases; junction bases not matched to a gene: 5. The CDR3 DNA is TGTGCCAGCAGCTTTGACAGGGGGCTTGGTGAAGCTTTCTTT. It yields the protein CASSFDRGLGEAFF.

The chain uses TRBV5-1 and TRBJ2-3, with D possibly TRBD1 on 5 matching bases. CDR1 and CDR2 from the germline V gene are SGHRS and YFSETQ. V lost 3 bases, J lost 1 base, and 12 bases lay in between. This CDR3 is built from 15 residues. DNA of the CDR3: TGCGCCAGCAGCTCAGGGTTAAGCGGCACAGATACGCAGTATTTT. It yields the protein CASSSGLSGTDTQYF.

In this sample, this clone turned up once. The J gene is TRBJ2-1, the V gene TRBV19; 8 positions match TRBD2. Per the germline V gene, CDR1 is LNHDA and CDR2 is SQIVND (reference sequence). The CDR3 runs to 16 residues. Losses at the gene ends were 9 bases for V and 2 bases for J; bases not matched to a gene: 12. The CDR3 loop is CASREGPAGTYNEQFF. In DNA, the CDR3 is TGTGCCAGCCGGGAGGGACCAGCGGGAACCTACAATGAGCAGTTCTTC. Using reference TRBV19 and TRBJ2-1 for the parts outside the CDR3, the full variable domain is DGGITQSPKYLFRKEGQNVTLSCEQNLNHDAMYWYRQDPGQGLRLIYYSQIVNDFQKGDIAEGYSVSREKKESFPLTVTSAQKNPTAFYLCASREGPAGTYNEQFFGPGTRLTVL.

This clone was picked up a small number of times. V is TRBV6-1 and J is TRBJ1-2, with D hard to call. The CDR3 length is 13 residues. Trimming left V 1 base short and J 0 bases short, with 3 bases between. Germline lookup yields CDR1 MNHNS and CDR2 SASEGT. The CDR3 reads CASSEVANYGYTF. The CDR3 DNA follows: TGTGCCAGCAGTGAAGTCGCTAACTATGGCTACACCTTC.

CDR3 amino acids: CASSLGAGDTDTQYF. CDR3 nucleotides: TGTGCCAGCAGCTTGGGGGCAGGGGACACAGATACGCAGTATTTT. The J gene is TRBJ2-3, the V gene TRBV7-9, with D possibly matching TRBD1 (6 bases). Looked up from germline, CDR1 is SEHNR and CDR2 is FQNEAQ (reference sequence). V was clipped by 3 bases and J by 2 bases, with 12 bases between them. This CDR3 is built from 15 residues.

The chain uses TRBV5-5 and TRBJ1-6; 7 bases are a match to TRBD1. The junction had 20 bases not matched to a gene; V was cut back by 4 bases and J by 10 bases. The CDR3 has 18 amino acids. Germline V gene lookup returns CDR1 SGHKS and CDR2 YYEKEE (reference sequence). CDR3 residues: CASSAAVQGPRGLSPLHF. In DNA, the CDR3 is TGTGCCAGCAGCGCCGCCGTACAGGGGCCAAGGGGATTGTCACCCCTCCACTTT.

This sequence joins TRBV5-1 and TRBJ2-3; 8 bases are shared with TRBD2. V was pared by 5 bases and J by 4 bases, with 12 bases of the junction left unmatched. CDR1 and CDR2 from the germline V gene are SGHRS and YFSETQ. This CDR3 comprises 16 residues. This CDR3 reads CASRFGGGIVADTQYF. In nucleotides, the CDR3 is TGCGCCAGCAGATTCGGCGGGGGGATCGTCGCAGATACGCAGTATTTT.

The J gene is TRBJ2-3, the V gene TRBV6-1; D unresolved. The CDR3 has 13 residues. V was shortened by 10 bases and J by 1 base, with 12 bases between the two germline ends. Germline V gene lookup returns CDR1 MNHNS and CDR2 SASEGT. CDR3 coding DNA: TGTGCCACATTACTCTCGGGCACAGATACGCAGTATTTT. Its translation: CATLLSGTDTQYF.

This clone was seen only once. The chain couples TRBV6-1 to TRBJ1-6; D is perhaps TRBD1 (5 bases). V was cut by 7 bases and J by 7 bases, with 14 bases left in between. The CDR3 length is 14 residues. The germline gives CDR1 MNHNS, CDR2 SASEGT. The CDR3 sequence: CASIFRGHNSPLHF. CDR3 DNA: TGTGCCAGCATTTTTCGGGGCCACAATTCACCCCTCCACTTT.

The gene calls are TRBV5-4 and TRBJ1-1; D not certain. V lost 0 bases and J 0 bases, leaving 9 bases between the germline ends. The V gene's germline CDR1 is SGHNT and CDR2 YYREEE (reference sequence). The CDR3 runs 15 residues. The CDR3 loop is CASSLVGRMNTEAFF. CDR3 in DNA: TGTGCCAGCAGCTTGGTGGGCAGAATGAACACTGAAGCTTTCTTT.

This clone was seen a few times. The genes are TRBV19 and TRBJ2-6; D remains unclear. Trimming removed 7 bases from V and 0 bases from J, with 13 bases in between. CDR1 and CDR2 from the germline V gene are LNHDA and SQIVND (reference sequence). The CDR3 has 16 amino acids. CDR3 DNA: TGTGCCAGTACCAAACCCGGAGACTCTGGGGCCAACGTCCTGACTTTC. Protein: CASTKPGDSGANVLTF.

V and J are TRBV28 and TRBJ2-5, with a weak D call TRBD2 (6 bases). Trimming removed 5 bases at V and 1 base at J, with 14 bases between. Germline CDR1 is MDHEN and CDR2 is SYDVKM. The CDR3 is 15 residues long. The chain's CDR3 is CASSPLGGLQETQYF. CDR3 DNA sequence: TGTGCCAGCAGTCCGCTCGGAGGGCTCCAAGAGACCCAGTACTTC.

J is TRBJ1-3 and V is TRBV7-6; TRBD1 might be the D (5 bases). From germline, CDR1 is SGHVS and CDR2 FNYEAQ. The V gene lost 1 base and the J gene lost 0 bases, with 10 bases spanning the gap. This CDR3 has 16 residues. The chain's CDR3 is CASSLGRGSSGNTIYF. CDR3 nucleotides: TGTGCCAGCAGCTTAGGCCGGGGGAGCTCTGGAAACACCATATATTTT.

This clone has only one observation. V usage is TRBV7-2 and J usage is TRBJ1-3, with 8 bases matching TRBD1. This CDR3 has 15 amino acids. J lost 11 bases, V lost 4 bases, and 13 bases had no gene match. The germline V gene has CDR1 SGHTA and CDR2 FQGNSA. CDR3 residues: CASSSRTGPSSSIYF. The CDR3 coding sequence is TGTGCCAGCAGCTCCAGGACAGGGCCTTCCTCCTCCATATATTTT.

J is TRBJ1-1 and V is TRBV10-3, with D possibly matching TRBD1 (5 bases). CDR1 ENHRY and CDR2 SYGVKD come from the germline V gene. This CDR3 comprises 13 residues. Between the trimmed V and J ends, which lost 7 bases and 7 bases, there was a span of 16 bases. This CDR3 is CAITSGDSSEAFF. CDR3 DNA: TGTGCCATCACTTCGGGAGACAGCAGTGAAGCTTTCTTT.

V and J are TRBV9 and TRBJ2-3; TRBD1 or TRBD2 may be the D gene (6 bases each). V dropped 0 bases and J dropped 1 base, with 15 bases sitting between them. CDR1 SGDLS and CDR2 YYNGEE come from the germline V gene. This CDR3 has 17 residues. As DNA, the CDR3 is TGTGCCAGCAGCGTAGATCCCGGGGGCTGGGGCACAGATACGCAGTATTTT. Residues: CASSVDPGGWGTDTQYF.

CDR3 coding DNA: TGTGCCAGCAGTGCCGGGACACTTGCCGCCTACGAGCAGTACTTC. Its protein is CASSAGTLAAYEQYF. The rearrangement joins TRBV6-5 to TRBJ2-7; D may be TRBD1 (6 bases). The CDR3 is 15 amino acids. V was trimmed by 5 bases and J by 2 bases, leaving 16 bases between them. Germline V lookup: CDR1 MNHEY, CDR2 SVGAGI.

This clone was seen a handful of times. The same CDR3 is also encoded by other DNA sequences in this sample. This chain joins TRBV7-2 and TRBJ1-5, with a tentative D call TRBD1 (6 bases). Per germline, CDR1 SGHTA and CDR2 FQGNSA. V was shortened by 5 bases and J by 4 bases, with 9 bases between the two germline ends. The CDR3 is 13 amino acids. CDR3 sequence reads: CASSIRGNQPQHF. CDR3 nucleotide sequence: TGTGCCAGCAGCATAAGGGGGAATCAGCCCCAGCATTTT.

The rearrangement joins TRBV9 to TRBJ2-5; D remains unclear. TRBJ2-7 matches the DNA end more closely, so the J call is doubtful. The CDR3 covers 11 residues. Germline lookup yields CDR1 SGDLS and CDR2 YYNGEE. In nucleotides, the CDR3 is TGTGCCAGCAGCGTAGGGGACGAGCAGTACTTC. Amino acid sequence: CASSVGDEQYF.